These 17 T cell receptor beta chains came from one sample sequenced in a study of beta chain features in type 1 diabetes. cDNA synthesis used the whole RNA isolate, giving expressed TCRB sequences. Generated by immunoSEQ multiplex PCR, the TCRdb table keeps only in-frame clones and is missing some. This sample yields about 640,000 clones, of which roughly 12% are seen a single time; more than 0.1% belongs to the top ten. Which antigens these TCRs recognize remains unknown. Study-wide results and caveats: Shortening of TCRB CDR3s, moderate but significant, appeared in all four CD4+ subsets of Type 1 diabetes patients.

Material: naive CD4+ T cells from blood. These receptors were obtained from a man aged 25 to 45 with type 1 diabetes.

The chain joins TRBV4-3 to TRBJ2-6, with D possibly being TRBD1 (6 bases). This CDR3 spans 16 amino acids. V was clipped by 3 bases and J by 0 bases, with 9 bases between them. The V gene's germline CDR1 is LGHNA and CDR2 YSLEER. CDR3 DNA sequence: TGCGCCAGCAGCCACGGACAGACCTCTGGGGCCAACGTCCTGACTTTC. Translating it yields CASSHGQTSGANVLTF.

A few counts support this clone. For the CDR3, the DNA is TGTGCCAGCTCACCACCGGGACTGGTCTCTTTGGAGCAGTACTTC. Translated, it gives CASSPPGLVSLEQYF. The V gene is TRBV18, the J gene TRBJ2-7, with TRBD2 as a possible D gene (6 bases). CDR1 KGHSH and CDR2 LQKENI come from the germline V gene. V gave up 0 bases and J gave up 7 bases, with 16 bases separating them. The CDR3 loop spans 15 amino acids. Based on the CDR3 plus reference TRBV18 and TRBJ2-7, the full variable domain is NAGVMQNPRHLVRRRGQEARLRCSPMKGHSHVYWYRQLPEEGLKFMVYLQKENIIDESGMPKERFSAEFPKEGPSILRIQQVVRGDSAAYFCASSPPGLVSLEQYFGPGTRLTVT.

There are a few counts of this clone. This rearrangement joins TRBV5-1 to TRBJ2-1; possibly TRBD2 for D (5 bases). Germline CDR1 reads SGHRS; CDR2 reads YFSETQ. With 4 bases removed from V and 6 bases from J, the gap between germline ends came to 14 bases. The CDR3 extends over 14 amino acids. This CDR3 reads CASSVLESSNEQFF. In DNA, the CDR3 is TGCGCCAGCAGCGTACTAGAAAGTTCCAATGAGCAGTTCTTC.

This clone showed up just a few times. The V call is TRBV6-5, the J call TRBJ2-7, with 8 bases matching TRBD1. Trimming cost V 8 bases and J 6 bases; bases outside gene matches: 9. Germline V gene data show CDR1 as MNHEY and CDR2 as SVGAGI. This CDR3 comprises 13 residues. The chain's CDR3 is CASSDRAVSEQYF. CDR3 sequence (DNA): TGTGCCAGCTCGGACAGGGCGGTAAGCGAGCAGTACTTC.

The chain uses TRBV27 and TRBJ1-1; TRBD1 aligns across 7 bases. This CDR3 is built from 15 residues. CDR1 MNHEY and CDR2 SMNVEV come from the germline V gene (reference sequence). V gave up 8 bases and J gave up 0 bases; unmatched junction bases: 9. The CDR3 DNA reads as TGTGCCAGCCTCCGGGACAGCGAAATGAACACTGAAGCTTTCTTT. It translates to CASLRDSEMNTEAFF.

The V and J genes are TRBV7-2 and TRBJ2-5; possibly TRBD2 for D (5 bases). From germline, CDR1 is SGHTA and CDR2 FQGNSA. The CDR3 spans 13 residues. The V end was cut by 5 bases, the J end by 3 bases, with 10 bases between. CDR3 DNA sequence: TGTGCCAGCAGCCCGTCGAGGGAAGAGACCCAGTACTTC. Protein sequence: CASSPSREETQYF.

Only a few counts were recorded for this clone. The CDR3 DNA is TGCGCCAGCAGCCAAGACGGTCACCTCGGCGAAGCTTTCTTT. Protein sequence: CASSQDGHLGEAFF. The V gene is TRBV4-3, the J gene TRBJ1-1; D ambiguous. The CDR3 has 14 residues. The V gene's germline CDR1 is LGHNA and CDR2 YSLEER. V lost 0 bases and J 8 bases, leaving 13 bases between the germline ends.

This clone has just a few counts. The genes are TRBV27 and TRBJ1-5, with no clear D. The CDR3 consists of 13 residues. The V end lost 2 bases, the J end lost 4 bases, and 6 bases lay between the germline ends. Per germline, CDR1 MNHEY and CDR2 SMNVEV (reference sequence). CDR3 residues: CASSLLTNQPQHF. CDR3 DNA: TGTGCCAGCAGTTTACTAACGAATCAGCCCCAGCATTTT.

This clone was seen more than once but under ten times. The chain is built from TRBV6-5 and TRBJ2-7; possibly TRBD1 for D (5 bases). The CDR3 covers 15 residues. Per germline, CDR1 MNHEY and CDR2 SVGAGI. V dropped 6 bases and J dropped 3 bases, with 18 bases sitting between them. The CDR3: CASRIDRTILYEQYF. In nucleotides, the CDR3 is TGTGCCAGCAGGATAGACAGAACTATCCTCTACGAGCAGTACTTC.

This clone was observed a handful of times. CDR3 sequence: CASSLGGQGQTQYF. The DNA of the CDR3 is TGTGCCAGCAGCTTAGGGGGACAGGGTCAGACCCAGTACTTC. V gene TRBV7-9 combines with J gene TRBJ2-5; 9 positions agree with TRBD1. The junction had 3 bases not matched to a gene; V was cut back by 1 base and J by 6 bases. Per germline, CDR1 SEHNR and CDR2 FQNEAQ (reference sequence). The CDR3 has 14 amino acids.

This rearrangement joins TRBV6-1 to TRBJ1-1; TRBD1 might be the D (5 bases). This CDR3 spans 15 amino acids. V was pared by 2 bases and J by 1 base, with 11 bases between. The germline CDR1 and CDR2 sequences are MNHNS and SASEGT. For the CDR3, the DNA is TGTGCCAGCAGTGAATGGGGGAGCAGGAACACTGAAGCTTTCTTT. Protein sequence: CASSEWGSRNTEAFF.

The rearrangement links TRBV4-2 to TRBJ1-1; 9 bases fit TRBD1. Germline CDR1 and CDR2: LGHNA and YNFKEQ. The CDR3 has 14 amino acids. Losses at the gene ends were 7 bases for V and 3 bases for J; bases not matched to a gene: 6. DNA of the CDR3: TGTGCCAGCAACACAGGGGGCGCGTACACTGAAGCTTTCTTT. This codes for CASNTGGAYTEAFF.

The chain carries TRBV27 and TRBJ1-3; D gene uncertain. The germline V gene has CDR1 MNHEY and CDR2 SMNVEV (reference sequence). The CDR3 loop spans 13 amino acids. With 6 bases removed from V and 3 bases from J, the gap between germline ends came to 9 bases. The CDR3 nucleotides read TGTGCCAGCAGGCAGATTGGTGGAAACACCATATATTTT. Translated, it gives CASRQIGGNTIYF.

CDR3 sequence: CASSYSSRQYF. In DNA, the CDR3 is TGTGCCAGCAGTTACTCGAGCAGGCAGTACTTC. The chain uses TRBV6-5 and TRBJ2-7; D unclear. The CDR3 loop spans 11 amino acids. V was clipped by 0 bases and J by 9 bases, with 6 bases between them. From germline, CDR1 is MNHEY and CDR2 SVGAGI.

The V call is TRBV18, the J call TRBJ2-2; the match to TRBD1 covers 7 bases. This CDR3 region has 17 residues. V was clipped by 3 bases and J by 9 bases; unmatched bases: 16. The germline V gene has CDR1 KGHSH and CDR2 LQKENI. CDR3 sequence reads: CASSPPGTNRGGRELFF. DNA of the CDR3: TGTGCCAGCTCACCGCCGGGGACGAACAGGGGCGGCCGGGAGCTGTTTTTT. The full variable domain, completed using reference TRBV18 and TRBJ2-2, is NAGVMQNPRHLVRRRGQEARLRCSPMKGHSHVYWYRQLPEEGLKFMVYLQKENIIDESGMPKERFSAEFPKEGPSILRIQQVVRGDSAAYFCASSPPGTNRGGRELFFGEGSRLTVL.

The rearrangement links TRBV29-1 to TRBJ2-5; D unclear. V lost 6 bases, J lost 5 bases, and 13 bases lay in between. This CDR3 region has 12 residues. The germline V gene encodes CDR1 SQVTM and CDR2 ANQGSEA. The CDR3 reads CSVNLLSETQYF. In DNA form, the CDR3 reads TGCAGCGTGAACTTACTTTCGGAGACCCAGTACTTC.

V is TRBV9 and J is TRBJ1-6; D might be TRBD1 (5 bases). V gave up 0 bases and J gave up 5 bases, with 6 bases separating them. From germline, CDR1 is SGDLS and CDR2 YYNGEE. This CDR3 contains 14 residues. In DNA, the CDR3 is TGTGCCAGCAGCGTAGAGACAGATAATTCACCCCTCCACTTT. Translating it yields CASSVETDNSPLHF.